This paragraph covers one T cell receptor beta chain sequence. Everyone who took part was 18 to 89 years old, and they came from 20 to 25 US areas. This sample was taken from a study of blood T cell repertoires in COVID-19. The assay was immunoSEQ multiplex PCR, and TCRdb's table has in-frame clones only and misses some. The table records 130,000 or so clones, around 80% of them present only once. Germline CDR1 MDHEN, CDR2 SYDVKM. V was pared by 7 bases and J by 7 bases, with 11 bases of the junction left unmatched. The CDR3 loop spans 14 amino acids. The genes are TRBV28 and TRBJ2-7; 9 nucleotides line up with TRBD1. The sample was PBMCs or T cells enriched from blood (not recorded which). This sequence was found in a middle-aged man with acute COVID-19. The CDR3 DNA follows: TGTGCCAGCACCTTGGGGGACAGGGCAAAGGAGCAGTACTTC. Amino acids: CASTLGDRAKEQYF. The full variable domain, with the rest looked up from reference TRBV28 and TRBJ2-7, is DVKVTQSSRYLVKRTGEKVFLECVQDMDHENMFWYRQDPGLGLRLIYFSYDVKMKEKGDIPEGYSVSREKKERFSLILESASTNQTSMYLCASTLGDRAKEQYFGPGTRLTVT.